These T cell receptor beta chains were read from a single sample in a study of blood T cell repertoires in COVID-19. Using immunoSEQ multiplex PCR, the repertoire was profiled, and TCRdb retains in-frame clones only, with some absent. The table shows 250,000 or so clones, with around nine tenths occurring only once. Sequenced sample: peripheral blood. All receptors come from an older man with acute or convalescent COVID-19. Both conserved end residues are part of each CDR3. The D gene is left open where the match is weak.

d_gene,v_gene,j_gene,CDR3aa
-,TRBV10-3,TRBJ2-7,CAISDGRGHEQYF
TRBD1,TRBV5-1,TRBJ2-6,CASSPWTGETGANVLTF
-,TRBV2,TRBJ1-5,CASSNLGGKHF
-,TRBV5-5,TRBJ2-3,CASSLEGADTQYF
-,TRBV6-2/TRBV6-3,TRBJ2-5,CASSYGPRETQYF
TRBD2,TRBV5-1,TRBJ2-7,CASSITSGGSYEQYF
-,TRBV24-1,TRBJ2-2,CATSDYTAGELFF
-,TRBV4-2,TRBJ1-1,CASSQDRNRQNTEAFF
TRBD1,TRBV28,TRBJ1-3,CASSFRGVTSGNTIYF
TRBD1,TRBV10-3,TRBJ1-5,CAISDRSTGEPQHF
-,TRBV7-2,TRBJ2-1,CASSLAPGGEQFF
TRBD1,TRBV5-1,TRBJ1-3,CASRTGDGGNTIYF
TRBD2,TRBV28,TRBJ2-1,CASYSGTSGRAYYNEQFF
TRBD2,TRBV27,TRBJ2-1,CASSLGGLAYEQFF
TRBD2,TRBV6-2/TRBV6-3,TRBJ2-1,CASSIAGPYNEQFF
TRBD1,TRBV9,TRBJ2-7,CASSVGGGTYEQYF
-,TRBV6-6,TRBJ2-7,CASSYAVTDSSYEQYF
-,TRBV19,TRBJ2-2,CASSTRVTRPTGELFF
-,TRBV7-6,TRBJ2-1,CASSLEGSPSDEQFF
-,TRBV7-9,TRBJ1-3,CASSSLSSGNTIYF
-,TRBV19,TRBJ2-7,CASSIRQGQSYEQYF
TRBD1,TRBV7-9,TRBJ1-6,CASSPLGGPRTYNSPLHF
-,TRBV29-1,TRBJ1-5,CSVGEGRMGGSNQPQHF
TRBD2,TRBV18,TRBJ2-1,CASSPPTSGRAGEQFF
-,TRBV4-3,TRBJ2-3,CASSQGVFTTDTQYF
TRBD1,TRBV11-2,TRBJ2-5,CASSLDPGGEETQYF
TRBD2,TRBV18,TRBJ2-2,CASSEDRAGVDTGELFF
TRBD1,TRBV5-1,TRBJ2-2,CASSPIVQGALGGELFF
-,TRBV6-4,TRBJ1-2,CASSEDRQSYGYTF
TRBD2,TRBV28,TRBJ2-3,CASRLGLASTDTQYF
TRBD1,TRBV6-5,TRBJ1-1,CASSPGTGGTEAFF
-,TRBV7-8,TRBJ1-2,CASSKYSGQGQSARQSYTF
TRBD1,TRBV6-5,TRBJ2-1,CASSLTGGSDNEQFF
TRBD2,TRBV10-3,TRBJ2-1,CAISERGGNEQFF
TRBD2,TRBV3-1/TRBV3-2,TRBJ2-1,CASSQDLPSGRYNEQFF
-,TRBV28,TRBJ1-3,CASSSPAGSGNTIYF
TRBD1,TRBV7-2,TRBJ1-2,CASSFQGARGYTF
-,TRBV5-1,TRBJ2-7,CASSLGHTSIYEQYF
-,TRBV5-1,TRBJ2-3,CASSLAVLDLDTQYF
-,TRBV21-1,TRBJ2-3,CASSKVPTPAPCTDTQYF
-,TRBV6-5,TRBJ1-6,CASRVGVNSPLHF
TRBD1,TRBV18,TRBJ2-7,CASSPDRDSGQF
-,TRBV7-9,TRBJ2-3,CASSFRADTQYF
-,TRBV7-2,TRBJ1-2,CASSSFRMGGRGYTF
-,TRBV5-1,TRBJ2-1,CASSLDRRLPYNEQFF
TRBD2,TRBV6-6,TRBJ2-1,CASSPAFQRDTYNEQFF
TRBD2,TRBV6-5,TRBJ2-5,CASSRTSGGQETQYF
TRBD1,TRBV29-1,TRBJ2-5,CSVGGIGQGASRQETQYF
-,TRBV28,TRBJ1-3,CASSFLRDGNTIYF
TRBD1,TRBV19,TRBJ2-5,CASNRDRGQETQYF
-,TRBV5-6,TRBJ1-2,CASSLSTAGYTF
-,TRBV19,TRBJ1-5,CASSVTAGVSYQPQHF
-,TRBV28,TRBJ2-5,CASSLGGVETQYF
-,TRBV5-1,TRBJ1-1,CASSSNPGQPQNTEAFF
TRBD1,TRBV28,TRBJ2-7,CASGEPGQGRYEQYF
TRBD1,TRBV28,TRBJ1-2,CASSVGTGENYGYTF
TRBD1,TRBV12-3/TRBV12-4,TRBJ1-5,CASSLTGQQPQHF
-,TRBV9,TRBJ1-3,CASSVGRERNTIYF
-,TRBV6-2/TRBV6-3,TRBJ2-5,CASSSLPSRQETQYF